The rows below give T cell receptor beta chains drawn from one sample of a study of regulatory T cells in long-lasting Graves disease. One entry per CDR3 protein, called by TCRdb with MiXCR from the multiplex PCR reads. The table lists 600,000 to 800,000 distinct CDR3 sequences, about 30% of them singletons. Sequenced material: peripheral blood mononuclear cells (PBMCs), taken when the disease was refractory, from a patient treated with antithyroid drugs. All receptors derive from a female donor with Graves disease. The CDR3 runs from the conserved cysteine through the conserved F or W. A D gene is named only where the DNA matches it firmly. Clone size is shown for a subset of rows, as once, few, many or a class of expanded clone.

D	V	size	J	DNA	CDR3
NA	TRBV6-5	NA	TRBJ2-2	TGTGCCAGCAGTTACGGTCTAGCGCAAACCGGGGAGCTGTTTTTT	CASSYGLAQTGELFF
NA	TRBV27	NA	TRBJ2-7	TGTGCCAGCAGGGGGGGCTTTGGGTACGAGCAGTACTTC	CASRGGFGYEQYF
NA	TRBV5-1	few	TRBJ2-2	TGCGCCAGCAGCTTGGTCACGAGCGGCACCGGGGAGCTGTTTTTT	CASSLVTSGTGELFF
TRBD2	TRBV27	few	TRBJ2-7	TGTGCCAGCAGTCCCCCCCGGAGCGGAGCCTCCCGCGGGAGGGCCTACGAGCAGTACTTC	CASSPPRSGASRGRAYEQYF
NA	TRBV15	NA	TRBJ2-7	TGTGCCACCAGCAGAGCCCGAGGGAGCGGGCCGAACGAGCAGTACTTC	CATSRARGSGPNEQYF
NA	TRBV27	few	TRBJ1-5	TGTGCCAGCAGTTTTTGGGGGGATAGCAATCAGCCCCAGCATTTT	CASSFWGDSNQPQHF
NA	TRBV27	few	TRBJ2-5	TGTGCCAGCAGATCCCAGGGATCACAGACCCAGTACTTC	CASRSQGSQTQYF
NA	TRBV5-6	NA	TRBJ1-1	TGTGCCAGCAGACCGAGGGACATACAGGCCACTGAAGCTTTCTTT	CASRPRDIQATEAFF
TRBD1	TRBV18	NA	TRBJ1-2	TGTGCCAGCTCACCAAGAACAGGGGCCGACTATGGCTACACCTTC	CASSPRTGADYGYTF
NA	TRBV6-1	few	TRBJ1-1	TGTGCCAGCACATCGGACACTGAAGCTTTCTTT	CASTSDTEAFF
NA	TRBV29-1	NA	TRBJ2-5	TGCAGCGTTGAGTTATGGGGTGAAGGGGTCATCCAAGAGACCCAGTACTTC	CSVELWGEGVIQETQYF
NA	TRBV7-9	NA	TRBJ2-7	TGTGCCAGCAGCCCAATATACGAGCAGTACTTC	CASSPIYEQYF
TRBD1	TRBV9	NA	TRBJ2-2	TGTGCCAGCAGCGCCCTCCAGACAGGGAGCACCGGGGAGCTGTTTTTT	CASSALQTGSTGELFF
TRBD2	TRBV5-1	few	TRBJ2-4	TGCGCCAGCCGCAGCGGGATGGAAAACATTCAGTACTTC	CASRSGMENIQYF
NA	TRBV12-3/TRBV12-4	many	TRBJ1-1	TGTGCCAGCAGTTTCATGTCTGAAGCTTTCTTT	CASSFMSEAFF
NA	TRBV9	NA	TRBJ1-6	TGTGCCAGCAGCGCTGAGGGACACAATAATTCACCCCTCCACTTT	CASSAEGHNNSPLHF
TRBD1	TRBV7-9	once	TRBJ1-1	TGTGCCAGCAGCTTCCTACAGGGGCACACTGAAGCTTTCTTT	CASSFLQGHTEAFF
TRBD1	TRBV6-1	few	TRBJ2-5	TGTGCCAGCACCGGGGACAGCCTAAAGACCCAGTACTTC	CASTGDSLKTQYF
NA	TRBV3-1	NA	TRBJ1-2	TGTGCCAGCAGCCAGGGAATTTCGGAGTCCTATGGCTACACCTTC	CASSQGISESYGYTF
TRBD1	TRBV5-5	NA	TRBJ2-7	TGTGCCAGCGAACGGGACAGGGACTACTACGAGCAGTACTTC	CASERDRDYYEQYF
TRBD2	TRBV12-3/TRBV12-4	NA	TRBJ2-2	TGTGCCAGCAGTTTTAGGTGGCTAGCGGGATTTCGAACCGGGGAGCTGTTTTTT	CASSFRWLAGFRTGELFF
NA	TRBV12-3/TRBV12-4	NA	TRBJ2-7	TGTGCCAGCAGTGATACAACCAACTACGAGCAGTACTTC	CASSDTTNYEQYF
NA	TRBV6-1	many	TRBJ1-2	TGTGCCAGCACCACGGATCGGAACTATGGCTACACCTTC	CASTTDRNYGYTF
NA	TRBV20-1	NA	TRBJ2-7	TGCAGTGTAGGCAGGCAAACCTACGAGCAGTACTTC	CSVGRQTYEQYF
NA	TRBV12-3/TRBV12-4	NA	TRBJ2-1	TGTGCCAGCAGTTTGACAGACGAATCTGAGCAGTTCTTC	CASSLTDESEQFF
TRBD1	TRBV12-3/TRBV12-4	few	TRBJ1-3	TGTGCCAGCAGGGACAGGGACGGAAACACCATATATTTT	CASRDRDGNTIYF
TRBD2	TRBV24-1	NA	TRBJ2-1	TGTGCCACCAGTGGCTTCTCAGCGGGAGGTCTTGGTGAGCAGTTCTTC	CATSGFSAGGLGEQFF
NA	TRBV15	many	TRBJ2-7	TGTGCCACCAGCAGGGACTCCTACGAGCAGTACTTC	CATSRDSYEQYF
NA	TRBV28	many	TRBJ2-5	TGTGCCAGCGCTGTACAAGAGACCCAGTACTTC	CASAVQETQYF
NA	TRBV19	few	TRBJ1-2	TGTGCCAGTAGGAAAAACACAGACAGCCTACTCTCCTTC	CASRKNTDSLLSF
NA	TRBV10-3	NA	TRBJ2-5	TGTGCCATCAGTGACTGGGTCTACCAAGAGACCCAGTACTTC	CAISDWVYQETQYF
NA	TRBV19	NA	TRBJ1-1	TGTGCCAGTAGTATCGTTTCAGATACTGAAGCTTTCTTT	CASSIVSDTEAFF
NA	TRBV6-1	NA	TRBJ1-2	TGTGCCAGCAGTATGCAGTATAACTATGGCTACACCTTC	CASSMQYNYGYTF
NA	TRBV19	NA	TRBJ2-2	TGTGCCAGTAGTATTTACCTTGTCACCGGGGAGCTGTTTTTT	CASSIYLVTGELFF
NA	TRBV6-1	few	TRBJ2-7	TGTGCCAGCAAAAGGTCTAGCGCAGCCTACGAGCAGTACTTC	CASKRSSAAYEQYF
NA	TRBV12-3/TRBV12-4	NA	TRBJ1-5	TGTGCCAGCAGTTGGACCCGGTTGGATCAGCCCCAGCATTTT	CASSWTRLDQPQHF
NA	TRBV20-1	few	TRBJ1-5	TGCAGTGCTAGAACTTCCAATCAGCCCCAGCATTTT	CSARTSNQPQHF
NA	TRBV5-1	few	TRBJ2-5	TGCGCCAGCTATCAGGGGTACAGGGACGAGACCCAGTACTTC	CASYQGYRDETQYF
TRBD2	TRBV7-7	NA	TRBJ2-2	TGTGCCAGCAGCCTTGAGCGGGATAGGAACACCGGGGAGCTGGTTTTT	CASSLERDRNTGELVF
NA	TRBV5-5	NA	TRBJ2-7	TGTGCCAGCAGCCCGCCGGCGGGAAAGTACGAGCAGTACTTC	CASSPPAGKYEQYF
NA	TRBV6-1	NA	TRBJ1-2	TGTGCCAGCGGGGAAACCGGGACGTCCTTC	CASGETGTSF
TRBD2	TRBV6-5	NA	TRBJ2-5	TGTGCCAGCAGTTACTCGACTAGCGGGAGTGGACAAGAGACCCAGTACTTC	CASSYSTSGSGQETQYF
NA	TRBV20-1	few	TRBJ1-1	TGCAGTCCTCTAGGTAGAAACACTGAAGCTTTCTTT	CSPLGRNTEAFF
NA	TRBV9	NA	TRBJ1-4	TGTGCCAGCAGCGTAGGAGGTCTGAATGAAAAACTGTTTTTT	CASSVGGLNEKLFF
NA	TRBV29-1	NA	TRBJ1-4	TGCAGCGTTCGGGACCTTGAATTGGCAACTAATGAAAAACTGTTTTTT	CSVRDLELATNEKLFF
NA	TRBV20-1	NA	TRBJ1-1	TGCAGTGCTAGTCGTCGGAGAACGCCTGAAGCTTTCTTT	CSASRRRTPEAFF
TRBD2	TRBV20-1	NA	TRBJ2-5	TGCAGTGCTTCCGGACTAGCGGGAACATACAATGAGCAGTACTTC	CSASGLAGTYNEQYF
NA	TRBV7-2	few	TRBJ1-5	TGTGCCAGCAGCTTAGGATCGGCAGAAGGTAGCAATCAGCCCCAGCATTTT	CASSLGSAEGSNQPQHF
TRBD1	TRBV28	many	TRBJ1-2	TGTGCCAGCAGTCCTCCGGGACAGGCCTATGGCTACACCTTC	CASSPPGQAYGYTF
NA	TRBV5-1	few	TRBJ1-1	TGCGCCAGCAGTTCCCACGTGGGCACTGAAGCTTTCTTT	CASSSHVGTEAFF
NA	TRBV29-1	few	TRBJ1-1	TGCAGCGACTACGGGGGCCGGAGCACTGAAGCTTTCTTT	CSDYGGRSTEAFF
NA	TRBV9	NA	TRBJ2-1	TGTGCCAGCAGCGGTGGCGGAGCTTACAATGAGCAGTTCTTC	CASSGGGAYNEQFF
TRBD2	TRBV20-1	NA	TRBJ2-5	TGCAGTGCTAGCGGGCCGGGGAGGGGCGAGACCCAGTACTTC	CSASGPGRGETQYF
NA	TRBV6-1	few	TRBJ2-6	TGTGCCACCAAGACATATCCTGGGGCCAACGTCCTGACTTTC	CATKTYPGANVLTF
NA	TRBV2	NA	TRBJ2-3	TGTGCCAGCAGTGAAAATCCAGATACGCAGTATTTT	CASSENPDTQYF
TRBD1	TRBV25-1	NA	TRBJ1-1	TGTGCCAGCAGTGGACAGGGGATTCCTGAAGCTTTCTTT	CASSGQGIPEAFF
TRBD2	TRBV12-3/TRBV12-4	NA	TRBJ2-3	TGTGCCAGCAGTTTCTTACTAGCGGGAGTGGCAGATACGCAGTATTTT	CASSFLLAGVADTQYF
NA	TRBV29-1	NA	TRBJ2-2	TGCAGCGTTGGAAGGGCCAAAGCTACCGGGGAGCTGTTTTTT	CSVGRAKATGELFF
TRBD1	TRBV20-1	few	TRBJ2-5	TGCAGTGCTAGAGACTTCAGGGGGAACCAAGAGACCCAGTACTTC	CSARDFRGNQETQYF
TRBD1	TRBV5-1	few	TRBJ1-1	TGCGCCAGCAGCCCAACAGGGGATCCCTTAGACACTGAAGCTTTCTTT	CASSPTGDPLDTEAFF